Only one count was recorded for the clone carrying this T cell receptor (beta chain). Its cognate antigen is unknown. This specimen comes from a study of cytomegalovirus exposure and HLA in healthy donors. About the research overall: A prior study identified approximately 110 million unique TCR beta sequences from some 200 million T cells.

The germline V gene has CDR1 SGHVS and CDR2 FQNEAQ. J lost 1 base, V lost 5 bases, and 7 bases had no gene match. CDR3 length: 17 residues. The study, taken as a whole, reports: Analysis was carried out at a later point, and it linked a missense DCLRE1C variant to TCR beta V- and J-gene trimming.

PCR primers comprised 60 Vbeta and 13 Jbeta primers. Data came from immunoSEQ multiplex PCR; TCRdb stores just in-frame clones and leaves some out. The table records under 110,000 clones, about 75% of them present only once. The sequencing sample was made of PBMCs. V gene TRBV7-8 combines with J gene TRBJ2-2; TRBD2 aligns across 10 bases. The source is a man aged 50 or older in good health and CMV-seronegative. The CDR3 is CASSTRTSGLNTGELFF. CDR3 sequence (DNA): TGTGCCAGCAGCACAAGGACTAGCGGTTTGAACACCGGGGAGCTGTTTTTT.